The 17 T cell receptor beta chains below come from one sample, sequenced in a study of CD8+ T cells in alopecia areata. As the sequencing template, cDNA was produced by extracting RNA and reverse transcribing it. The assay was immunoSEQ multiplex PCR, and TCRdb's table has in-frame clones only and misses some. Of some 110,000 clones listed, more than 30% are singletons. Material for sequencing was CD4+ T cells sorted from blood. The receptors were sampled from a human donor with alopecia areata.

This clone was seen a handful of times. The chain combines TRBV29-1 with TRBJ2-1, with 11 positions matching TRBD1. CDR1 is SQVTM and CDR2 is ANQGSEA in the germline V gene. CDR3 length equals 12 residues. V lost 6 bases and J lost 8; bases outside the gene matches: 3. CDR3 in amino acids: CSVGQGEYEQFF. DNA for the CDR3: TGCAGCGTGGGACAGGGGGAATATGAGCAGTTCTTC.

This rearrangement joins TRBV29-1 to TRBJ2-1; 7 bases are a match to TRBD2. This CDR3 spans 14 amino acids. From germline, CDR1 is SQVTM and CDR2 ANQGSEA. J gave up 6 bases and V 1 base, and 6 bases lay outside the gene matches. The CDR3 sequence: CSVEGSGGSNEQFF. CDR3 DNA: TGCAGCGTTGAAGGGTCGGGAGGTAGCAATGAGCAGTTCTTC.

V is TRBV29-1 and J is TRBJ1-2, with 12 bases that match TRBD1. The CDR3 has 15 amino acids. Germline V CDR1 and CDR2: SQVTM, ANQGSEA. The ends lost 6 bases at V and 5 bases at J; junction bases unmatched: 10. For the CDR3, the DNA is TGCAGCGTAGCTACTGGGACAGGGGGCGTATATGGCTACACCTTC. Its translation is CSVATGTGGVYGYTF.

Only a few counts were recorded for this clone. This chain connects TRBV27 to TRBJ2-7, with D tentatively TRBD2 (5 bases). Germline V gene lookup returns CDR1 MNHEY and CDR2 SMNVEV (reference sequence). This CDR3 has 19 residues. The V and J ends lost 9 bases and 2 bases respectively, with 32 bases between them. For the CDR3, the DNA is TGTGCCAGGGATTTAACCCTGGAATCGGAACGGGAAGATACCTACGAGCAGTACTTC. It translates to CARDLTLESEREDTYEQYF.

This chain uses TRBV5-1 with TRBJ2-7, with TRBD2 identical over 8 bases. The CDR3 consists of 15 residues. Germline-derived CDR1 and CDR2 are SGHRS and YFSETQ. J was trimmed by 0 bases and V by 5 bases; bases with no gene match: 7. DNA of the CDR3: TGCGCCAGCAGGGAGGGACTAGTCGGCTCCTACGAGCAGTACTTC. This translates into CASREGLVGSYEQYF.

This clone occurred a few times. The chain is built from TRBV5-3 and TRBJ2-1; TRBD2 is a possible D gene (6 bases). TRBV5-3 counts as an open reading frame of uncertain function. The CDR3 covers 14 residues. Trimming stripped 1 base from V and 7 bases from J, with 12 bases between. As DNA, the CDR3 is TGTGCCAGAAGCTTGACATGTCGGGGGAATGAGCAGTTCTTC. It yields the protein CARSLTCRGNEQFF.

Only a few counts were recorded for this clone. This chain links TRBV15 with TRBJ2-5; either TRBD1 or TRBD2 may fit D (5 bases each). CDR1 is LNHNV and CDR2 is YYDKDF in the germline V gene (reference sequence). The CDR3 length is 15 residues. V shed 0 bases and J shed 5 bases, with 13 bases lying between them. The CDR3 DNA reads TGTGCCACCAGCAGAGATTGGTCCGGGGACGAGACCCAGTACTTC. This sequence encodes CATSRDWSGDETQYF.

The chain is built from TRBV6-5 and TRBJ2-6, with a tentative D call TRBD1 (5 bases). The CDR3 covers 13 residues. Germline CDR1 and CDR2: MNHEY and SVGAGI. The V gene lost 9 bases and the J gene lost 2 bases, with 8 bases spanning the gap. In DNA form, the CDR3 reads TGTGCCAGTTACAGGACTGGGGCCAACGTCCTGACTTTC. It translates to CASYRTGANVLTF.

The gene calls are TRBV29-1 and TRBJ2-5; maybe TRBD2 (5 bases). Deletions cut 1 base from V and 4 bases from J, with 13 bases between. CDR3 length: 14 amino acids. Germline V gene sequence: CDR1 SQVTM, CDR2 ANQGSEA. The CDR3 region has the DNA TGCAGCGTTGAAGTGGGCACTAGAGGAGAGACCCAGTACTTC. Protein: CSVEVGTRGETQYF.

This rearrangement joins TRBV30 to TRBJ2-5, with D hard to call. V dropped 0 bases and J dropped 5 bases, with 16 bases sitting between them. Germline CDR1 GTSNPN, CDR2 SVGIG (reference sequence). This CDR3 spans 15 amino acids. This CDR3 is CAWSVSALEYETQYF. CDR3 coding DNA: TGTGCCTGGAGTGTCAGCGCCCTGGAATATGAGACCCAGTACTTC.

The V call is TRBV6-1, the J call TRBJ2-7; 11 bases map to TRBD1. This CDR3 has 15 residues. The trim removed 4 bases at V and 6 bases at J, leaving 8 bases unmatched. Germline lookup yields CDR1 MNHNS and CDR2 SASEGT. CDR3 nucleotides: TGTGCCAGCAGTGCGAGGACAGGGGGCTTCGGCGAGCAGTACTTC. Residues: CASSARTGGFGEQYF.

This clone was picked up a small number of times. The J gene is TRBJ2-1, the V gene TRBV29-1, with D perhaps matching TRBD1 (6 bases). CDR3 size: 13 residues. Trimming pared 5 bases from V and 3 bases from J, leaving 11 bases between. CDR1 is SQVTM and CDR2 is ANQGSEA in the germline V gene. CDR3 protein: CSVQGQHYNEQFF. The DNA of the CDR3 is TGCAGCGTTCAAGGACAGCACTACAATGAGCAGTTCTTC.

This chain joins TRBV5-1 and TRBJ1-2; 9 nucleotides line up with TRBD1. Germline V gives CDR1 SGHRS, CDR2 YFSETQ. V dropped 0 bases and J dropped 5; count of bases not matched to a gene: 5. This CDR3 spans 15 amino acids. Here the CDR3 reads CASSLGDREKYGYTF. For the CDR3, the DNA is TGCGCCAGCAGCTTGGGGGACAGGGAAAAATATGGCTACACCTTC.

This clone has a handful of counts. The CDR3 reads CSAAGTGIHEQYF. The CDR3 DNA is TGCAGCGCTGCCGGGACAGGGATCCACGAGCAGTACTTC. The chain employs TRBV29-1 and TRBJ2-7; 9 nucleotides line up with TRBD1. The CDR3 consists of 13 residues. The V and J ends lost 7 bases and 5 bases, in that order; junction bases with no gene match: 9. Germline CDR1 SQVTM, CDR2 ANQGSEA.

This clone was picked up a small number of times. The J gene is TRBJ2-7, the V gene TRBV27, with TRBD1 matching over 9 bases. After removal of 3 bases from V and 7 bases from J, the junction contained 10 bases not matched to a gene. Germline loops: CDR1 MNHEY, CDR2 SMNVEV (reference sequence). The CDR3 contains 15 residues. The CDR3 is CASSFWGTGTREQYF. CDR3 coding DNA: TGTGCCAGCAGTTTTTGGGGGACAGGGACTCGAGAGCAGTACTTC.

This chain connects TRBV29-1 to TRBJ2-7, with D perhaps being TRBD1 or TRBD2 (5 bases each). The germline V and J ends were trimmed by 6 bases and 3 bases, with 15 bases remaining between them. CDR1 is SQVTM and CDR2 is ANQGSEA in the germline V gene. This CDR3 has 13 amino acids. CDR3 residues: CSVTGTHDYEQYF. The CDR3 DNA reads as TGCAGCGTGACCGGGACCCACGACTACGAGCAGTACTTC.

This clone was counted a few times. This chain connects TRBV29-1 to TRBJ1-2; D uncertain. The CDR3 contains 13 residues. V lost 2 bases to trimming and J lost 8 bases, with 15 bases between them. Germline CDR1 and CDR2: SQVTM and ANQGSEA. CDR3 sequence: CSVEIVAGGGYTF. Written as DNA, the CDR3 is TGCAGCGTTGAAATAGTAGCGGGTGGCGGCTACACCTTC.